This T cell receptor beta chain emerged from a study of T cells in women clearing cervical HPV infection. Germline CDR1 and CDR2: SEHNR and FQNEAQ (reference sequence). The V end was cut by 8 bases, the J end by 0 bases, with 12 bases between. The CDR3 covers 14 residues. Here immunoSEQ multiplex PCR was the method, and the copy in TCRdb shows in-frame clones only, minus some. The sample features about 30,000 clones, with about 4.5% in its top ten. Concerning this clone: The read finishes 3 residues shy of the CDR3 end, and the germline J gene is used to complete it.

The receptor comes from a woman between 18 and 70 years old with a cervical HPV16 infection that either progressed to CIN3+ or cleared (not recorded which). Sequenced input: blood buffy coat. J is TRBJ2-3 and V is TRBV7-9, with a possible D match to TRBD2 (5 bases). Partial CDR3 DNA: TGTGCCAGCGCCATCGGGGTGAGCACAGATACG. Translated: CASAIGVSTDT. The whole CDR3 is CASAIGVSTDTQYF.